The sequence of this T cell receptor beta chain was determined in a study of radiotherapy plus CTLA-4 blockade in lung cancer. Produced via immunoSEQ multiplex PCR; TCRdb's table is partial and in-frame only. The table has approximately 52,000 clones, 65% to 80% seen once. Germline CDR1 reads SGHTA; CDR2 reads FQGNSA. The CDR3 runs 15 residues. The V end was cut by 2 bases, the J end by 7 bases, with 15 bases between. The TCR comes from a human donor with non-small cell lung cancer whose response to radiotherapy plus ipilimumab could not be evaluated. The sample was peripheral blood, taken from a patient treated with radiotherapy plus ipilimumab. V and J are TRBV7-2 and TRBJ2-1; perhaps TRBD2 as D (6 bases). The CDR3 DNA is TGTGCCAGCAGCTTAATGGAACTAGCCCCTAATGAGCAGTTCTTC. The encoded protein is CASSLMELAPNEQFF.